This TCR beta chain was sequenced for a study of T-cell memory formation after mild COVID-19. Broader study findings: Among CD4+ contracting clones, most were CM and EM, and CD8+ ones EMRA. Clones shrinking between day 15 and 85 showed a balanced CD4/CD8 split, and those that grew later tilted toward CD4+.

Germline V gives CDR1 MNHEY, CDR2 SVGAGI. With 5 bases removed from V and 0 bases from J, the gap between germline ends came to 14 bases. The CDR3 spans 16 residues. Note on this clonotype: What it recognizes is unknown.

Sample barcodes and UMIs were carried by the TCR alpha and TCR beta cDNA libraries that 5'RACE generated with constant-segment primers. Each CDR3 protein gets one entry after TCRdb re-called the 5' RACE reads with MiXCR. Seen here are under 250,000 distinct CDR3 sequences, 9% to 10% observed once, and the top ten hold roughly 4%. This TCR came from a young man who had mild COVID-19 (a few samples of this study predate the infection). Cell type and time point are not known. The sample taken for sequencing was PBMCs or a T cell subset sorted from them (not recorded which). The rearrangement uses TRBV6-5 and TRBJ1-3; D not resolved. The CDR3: CASSPHDTDSGNTIYF. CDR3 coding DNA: TGTGCCAGCAGTCCCCACGACACCGACTCTGGAAACACCATATATTTT.